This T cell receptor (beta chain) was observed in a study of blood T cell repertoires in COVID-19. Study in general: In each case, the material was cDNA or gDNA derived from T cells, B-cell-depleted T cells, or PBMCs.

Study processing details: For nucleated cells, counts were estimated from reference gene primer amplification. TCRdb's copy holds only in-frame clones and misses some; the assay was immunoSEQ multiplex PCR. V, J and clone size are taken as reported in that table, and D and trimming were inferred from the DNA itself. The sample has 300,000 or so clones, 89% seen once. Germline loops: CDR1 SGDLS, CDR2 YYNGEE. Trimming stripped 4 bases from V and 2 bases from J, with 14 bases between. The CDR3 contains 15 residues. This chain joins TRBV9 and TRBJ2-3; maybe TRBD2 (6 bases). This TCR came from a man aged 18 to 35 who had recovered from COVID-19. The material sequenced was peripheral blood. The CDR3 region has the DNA TGTGCCAGCAGCCCGGAGGGACTCCTCACAGATACGCAGTATTTT. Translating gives CASSPEGLLTDTQYF.